The clone carrying this TCR beta chain was observed a single time. Generated by immunoSEQ multiplex PCR, the TCRdb table keeps only in-frame clones and is missing some. The sample yields 70,000 or so clones, roughly nine tenths seen once. This sample was included in a study of OX40 agonist ivuxolimab in advanced cancers. V shed 1 base and J 8 bases; nucleotides not matched to a gene: 10. CDR1 is SGHTA and CDR2 is FQGNSA in the germline V gene. The CDR3 loop spans 16 amino acids. The gene calls are TRBV7-2 and TRBJ1-4, with 7 bases matching TRBD1. Sequenced here: CD4+ or CD8+ T cells sorted from blood, sampled in a trial of the OX40 agonist ivuxolimab. The source of this sequence is an adult with an advanced solid tumor such as melanoma, head and neck, liver or kidney cancer. The CDR3 nucleotides are TGTGCCAGCAGCTTAGAAGTCTCGACAGGGAGGGAAAAACTGTTTTTT. Its protein is CASSLEVSTGREKLFF.